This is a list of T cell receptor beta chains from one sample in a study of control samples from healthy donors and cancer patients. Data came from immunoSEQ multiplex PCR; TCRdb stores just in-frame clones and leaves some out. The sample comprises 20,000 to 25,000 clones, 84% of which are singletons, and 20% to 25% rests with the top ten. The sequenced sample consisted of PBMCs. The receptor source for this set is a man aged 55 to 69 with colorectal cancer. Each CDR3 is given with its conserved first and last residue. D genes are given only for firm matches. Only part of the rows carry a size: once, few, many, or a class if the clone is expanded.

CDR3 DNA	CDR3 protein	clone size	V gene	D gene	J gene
TGTGCCAGCAGTTCGGCATATAGCGGGGGGGACACAGATACGCAGTATTTT	CASSSAYSGGDTDTQYF	.	TRBV27	TRBD2	TRBJ2-3
TGCAGTGCTTCGACAGGGAACGAGCAGTACTTC	CSASTGNEQYF	.	TRBV20-1	TRBD1	TRBJ2-7
TGTGCCATCAGTAGGGGGGGATCGGGTCAGCCCCAGCATTTT	CAISRGGSGQPQHF	.	TRBV10-3	.	TRBJ1-5
TGTGCCAGCAGCGTCCTGGGCCACGACTCTGGAAACACCATATATTTT	CASSVLGHDSGNTIYF	.	TRBV9	.	TRBJ1-3
TGTGCCAGCTCACCCGGACTAGCTGGTGAGCTGTTTTTT	CASSPGLAGELFF	.	TRBV18	TRBD2	TRBJ2-2
TGTGCCAGCAGCTTAGCCAGGGGTGTTGGGCCAGGGATCGACTATGGCTACACCTTC	CASSLARGVGPGIDYGYTF	.	TRBV7-9	.	TRBJ1-2
TGTGCCAGCACCGTCACAGGGTACACTGAAGCTTTCTTT	CASTVTGYTEAFF	.	TRBV11-2	.	TRBJ1-1
TGCGCCAGCAGTTATACCGGGAGTACGAACACTGAAGCTTTCTTT	CASSYTGSTNTEAFF	medium-sized	TRBV4-1	.	TRBJ1-1
TGTGCCAGCTCATCGTCTTACGGGGGGACTTGGGATGAGCAGTTCTTC	CASSSSYGGTWDEQFF	.	TRBV18	TRBD2	TRBJ2-1
TGTGCCAGCTCGCCCTTTGCCAGGGAGAACACTGAAGCTTTCTTT	CASSPFARENTEAFF	.	TRBV18	.	TRBJ1-1
TGTGCCAGCAGTGAGGGACACCCCAAGAACTATGGCTACACCTTC	CASSEGHPKNYGYTF	.	TRBV6-1	.	TRBJ1-2
TGTGCCAGCAGTAAGGGACCCGCAAGGCCCATATATTTT	CASSKGPARPIYF	.	TRBV6-5	.	TRBJ1-3
TGTGCCAGCAGGGGACAGGGGTGGGGGTATGGCTACACCTTC	CASRGQGWGYGYTF	.	TRBV6-5	TRBD1	TRBJ1-2
TGCGCCAGCAGCTTGGAAGGAAGACAAGAGACCCAGTACTTC	CASSLEGRQETQYF	.	TRBV5-1	.	TRBJ2-5
TGTGCCAGCAGCTTTGAGGAGGAGCCCCAGCATTTT	CASSFEEEPQHF	.	TRBV5-4	.	TRBJ1-5
TGTGCCAGCAGTCCCTGGTATGGAGGCCAGCATTTT	CASSPWYGGQHF	.	TRBV27	.	TRBJ1-5
TGTGCCAGCCATAGCTTGGGAGACAATGAGCAGTTCTTC	CASHSLGDNEQFF	.	TRBV2	.	TRBJ2-1
TGTGCCAGCAGCTTGCGGCAGATCGACAATGAGCAGTTCTTC	CASSLRQIDNEQFF	.	TRBV5-8	.	TRBJ2-1
TGTGCCAGCAGTTATGGGACAGGGAGGGAAGGCTACACCTTC	CASSYGTGREGYTF	.	TRBV6-5	TRBD1	TRBJ1-2
TGTGCCTGGAACCACAGGACTAATGAAAAACTGTTTTTT	CAWNHRTNEKLFF	.	TRBV30	.	TRBJ1-4
TGTGCCAGCAGCCCCCAGAGGGCTATGAGTAGAAGTGGTGGCTACACCTTC	CASSPQRAMSRSGGYTF	.	TRBV21-1	.	TRBJ1-2
TGTGCCAGTAGTATAGTGGGGACATTAACTGAAGCTTTCTTT	CASSIVGTLTEAFF	.	TRBV19	.	TRBJ1-1